A single sample is the source of the 31 T cell receptor beta chains below, sequenced in a study of vaccination effects on CD4 cells after COVID-19. ViraFEST expansion of antigen-specific CD4+ T cells with viral peptide pools preceded sequencing. At the end of nine to ten days of culture, CD4+ T cells were isolated. This individual contracted SARS-CoV-2 between March and December 2020, as verified by PCR. No cognate antigen is known for these TCRs. The assay was immunoSEQ multiplex PCR, and TCRdb's table has in-frame clones only and misses some. Counted here are under 20,000 clones, roughly 80% occurring once; the ten biggest clones make up approximately 15%. Source: CD4+ T cells from PBMCs cultured with SARS-CoV-2 spike peptides, taken before COVID-19 vaccination. Receptors were obtained from a human donor who had a prior SARS-CoV-2 infection.

The chain recombines TRBV5-1 with TRBJ2-7; perhaps TRBD2 as D (6 bases). The V and J ends lost 0 bases and 2 bases respectively, with 12 bases between them. CDR3 length: 15 amino acids. The germline gives CDR1 SGHRS, CDR2 YFSETQ. Here the CDR3 DNA reads TGCGCCAGCAGCTTGGAAGCGGGCCCTCCCTACGAGCAGTACTTC. As protein: CASSLEAGPPYEQYF.

The chain uses TRBV7-6 and TRBJ2-7; unclear D gene. The ends were cut back, 1 base at V and 3 bases at J, with 13 bases in the middle. The CDR3 runs to 15 residues. CDR1 and CDR2 from the germline V gene are SGHVS and FNYEAQ. DNA for the CDR3: TGTGCCAGCAGCTTAGATACGGGCCCCGGCTACGAGCAGTACTTC. Translation gives CASSLDTGPGYEQYF.

The CDR3 here is CASGPQGRSAGYTF. The DNA of the CDR3 is TGCGCCAGTGGACCGCAGGGGCGTTCAGCGGGCTACACCTTC. This chain uses TRBV5-1 with TRBJ1-2, with D maybe TRBD1 (6 bases). CDR3 length equals 14 residues. Trimming shortened V by 8 bases and J by 8 bases, and 22 bases separated the two germline ends. The germline CDR1 and CDR2 sequences are SGHRS and YFSETQ.

In its sample, this clone was seen a few times. The rearrangement links TRBV28 to TRBJ1-5; D not certain. CDR1 MDHEN and CDR2 SYDVKM come from the germline V gene. Trimming removed 1 base at V and 6 bases at J, with 4 bases between. The CDR3 is made up of 12 amino acids. This CDR3 is CASSLYRQPQHF. The CDR3 DNA reads as TGTGCCAGCAGTTTATATCGTCAGCCCCAGCATTTT.

The chain uses TRBV29-1 and TRBJ1-5; 8 nucleotides align to TRBD1. This CDR3 has 13 amino acids. J gave up 7 bases and V 4 bases, and 6 bases lay outside the gene matches. Per germline, CDR1 SQVTM and CDR2 ANQGSEA. As DNA, the CDR3 is TGCAGCGTTGCTCAGGGGGCAAAGCAGCCCCAGCATTTT. This gives the protein CSVAQGAKQPQHF.

This chain links TRBV6-2 or TRBV6-3 with TRBJ2-7; the D gene could be TRBD1 or TRBD2 (5 bases each). CDR1 is MNHEY, CDR2 SVGEGT, per germline. Trimming left V 0 bases short and J 0 bases short, with 21 bases between. The CDR3 totals 19 residues. The CDR3 DNA reads as TGTGCCAGCAGTTACTCGCTGATGGGGCGCGGGCTGAGCTCCTACGAGCAGTACTTC. Encoded protein: CASSYSLMGRGLSSYEQYF.

The chain combines TRBV6-2 or TRBV6-3 with TRBJ2-4, with D hard to call. Trimming pared 6 bases from V and 1 base from J, leaving 7 bases between. This CDR3 comprises 13 residues. Germline loops: CDR1 MNHEY, CDR2 SVGEGT. This CDR3 reads CASSRRAKNIQYF. Here the CDR3 DNA reads TGTGCCAGCAGCCGGCGGGCCAAAAACATTCAGTACTTC.

The gene calls are TRBV19 and TRBJ2-4; 9 bases are shared with TRBD2. J lost 0 bases, V lost 8 bases, and 11 bases had no gene match. Looked up from germline, CDR1 is LNHDA and CDR2 is SQIVND (reference sequence). This CDR3 has 17 residues. The CDR3 sequence: CASAKRGALLAKNIQYF. The CDR3, as DNA: TGTGCCAGTGCTAAGCGGGGGGCATTACTAGCCAAAAACATTCAGTACTTC.

The rearrangement links TRBV19 to TRBJ2-3; weak D call: TRBD1 (6 bases). In germline, CDR1 is LNHDA, CDR2 SQIVND (reference sequence). The CDR3 is 14 amino acids. The V gene lost 1 base and the J gene lost 4 bases, with 9 bases spanning the gap. CDR3 DNA sequence: TGTGCCAGTAGTATAGTACAGGGCCCAGATACGCAGTATTTT. This codes for CASSIVQGPDTQYF.

The chain links TRBV5-5 to TRBJ2-5; D assignment may be TRBD1 or TRBD2 (6 bases each). Trimming cost V 4 bases and J 4 bases, with 17 bases left between them. The CDR3 length is 15 residues. Germline assignment: CDR1 SGHKS and CDR2 YYEKEE (reference sequence). DNA for the CDR3: TGTGCCAGCAGCCCTCCGGAGGGGGGCCTAGAGACCCAGTACTTC. It encodes CASSPPEGGLETQYF. Combining the CDR3 with reference TRBV5-5 and TRBJ2-5 gives the whole variable domain DAGVTQSPTHLIKTRGQQVTLRCSPISGHKSVSWYQQVLGQGPQFIFQYYEKEERGRGNFPDRFSARQFPNYSSELNVNALLLGDSALYLCASSPPEGGLETQYFGPGTRLLVL.

This chain uses TRBV9 with TRBJ2-7, with 14 bases lining up with TRBD2. The germline V gene has CDR1 SGDLS and CDR2 YYNGEE. The length of the CDR3 is 15 residues. V dropped 4 bases and J dropped 2; count of bases not matched to a gene: 2. The DNA for the CDR3 is TGTGCCAGCAGCCCGGGACTAGCGGGGGCCTACGAGCAGTACTTC. This translates into CASSPGLAGAYEQYF.

J is TRBJ2-3 and V is TRBV5-4; 10 nucleotides agree with TRBD1. V trimming: 5 bases; J trimming: 2 bases; junction bases outside the gene matches: 11. This CDR3 comprises 17 residues. The V gene's germline CDR1 is SGHNT and CDR2 YYREEE (reference sequence). The DNA of the CDR3 is TGTGCCAGCAGACCTAGACAGGGGGCGGACTTCACAGATACGCAGTATTTT. Its protein is CASRPRQGADFTDTQYF.

The chain combines TRBV4-2 with TRBJ1-1; a possible D gene is TRBD1 (5 bases). Trimming removed 4 bases at V and 2 bases at J, with 14 bases between. Per the germline V gene, CDR1 is LGHNA and CDR2 is YNFKEQ. This CDR3 is 15 amino acids long. CDR3 sequence (DNA): TGTGCCAGCAGCCGCGGGGCCCAGGAAAACACTGAAGCTTTCTTT. It encodes CASSRGAQENTEAFF.

The chain joins TRBV12-3 or TRBV12-4 to TRBJ2-1; the D gene is possibly TRBD1 (6 bases). The CDR3 has 13 residues. Trimming left V 7 bases short and J 10 bases short, with 17 bases between. The CDR3 DNA reads as TGTGCCAGCATGGAGCGGCAGGGGCGGGAGCAGTTCTTC. Translated, it gives CASMERQGREQFF.

The rearrangement links TRBV24-1 to TRBJ2-5; unclear D gene. Germline values: CDR1 KGHDR, CDR2 SFDVKD. The CDR3 is 15 residues long. V gave up 3 bases and J gave up 0 bases, with 10 bases separating them. DNA for the CDR3: TGTGCCACCAGTGATCCTGGCGAGTACCAAGAGACCCAGTACTTC. Translating it yields CATSDPGEYQETQYF.

In its sample, this clone was seen once. V is TRBV7-9 and J is TRBJ1-1; weak D call: TRBD1 (6 bases). With 3 bases removed from V and 5 bases from J, the gap between germline ends came to 19 bases. The CDR3 runs 16 residues. Germline V gene lookup returns CDR1 SEHNR and CDR2 FQNEAQ (reference sequence). CDR3 sequence: CASSLGKGGRGTEAFF. CDR3 nucleotide sequence: TGTGCCAGCAGCTTGGGGAAGGGGGGACGGGGGACTGAAGCTTTCTTT. Based on the CDR3 plus reference TRBV7-9 and TRBJ1-1, the full variable domain is DTGVSQNPRHKITKRGQNVTFRCDPISEHNRLYWYRQTLGQGPEFLTYFQNEAQLEKSRLLSDRFSAERPKGSFSTLEIQRTEQGDSAMYLCASSLGKGGRGTEAFFGQGTRLTVV.

The chain joins TRBV5-1 to TRBJ2-7; 8 bases are shared with TRBD1. Germline V gene lookup returns CDR1 SGHRS and CDR2 YFSETQ. V gave up 4 bases and J gave up 2 bases; unmatched junction bases: 2. The CDR3 runs 13 residues. CDR3 region: CASSQGATYEQYF. In nucleotides, the CDR3 is TGCGCCAGCAGCCAGGGGGCGACCTACGAGCAGTACTTC.

V gene TRBV19 combines with J gene TRBJ2-1; D may be TRBD2 (5 bases). V lost 4 bases and J 3 bases, leaving 10 bases between the germline ends. CDR3 length: 14 amino acids. CDR1 and CDR2 (germline): LNHDA, SQIVND (reference sequence). Written as DNA, the CDR3 is TGTGCCAGTAGTACCGCCGGGAACTACAATGAGCAGTTCTTC. Its protein is CASSTAGNYNEQFF.

The chain combines TRBV3-1 (or the pseudogene TRBV3-2) with TRBJ1-2; 8 bases are a match to TRBD1. The CDR3 spans 15 residues. The junction had 9 bases not matched to a gene; V was cut back by 4 bases and J by 5 bases. Germline values: CDR1 LGHDT, CDR2 YNNKEL (reference sequence). CDR3 protein: CASSRTGQGGYGYTF. In DNA form, the CDR3 reads TGTGCCAGCAGCCGAACCGGACAGGGCGGTTATGGCTACACCTTC.

The CDR3: CASSPPSTDTQYF. In DNA form, the CDR3 reads TGTGCCAGCTCACCGCCTAGCACAGATACGCAGTATTTT. The chain joins TRBV18 to TRBJ2-3; D is unclear. Germline CDR1 and CDR2: KGHSH and LQKENI. V lost 3 bases and J lost 0, with 4 bases in between. The CDR3 extends over 13 amino acids.

The V and J genes are TRBV28 and TRBJ2-1, with 10 nucleotides matching TRBD2. The germline V gene has CDR1 MDHEN and CDR2 SYDVKM. The ends lost 6 bases at V and 0 bases at J; junction bases unmatched: 8. This CDR3 is 17 amino acids long. The CDR3 nucleotides read TGTGCCAGCAGGGCGACTAGCGGGCTCCGCTCCTACAATGAGCAGTTCTTC. This gives the protein CASRATSGLRSYNEQFF.

The rearrangement uses TRBV5-1 and TRBJ1-3, with D unresolved. Trimming removed 0 bases at V and 3 bases at J, with 19 bases between. The CDR3 length is 18 residues. Germline assignment: CDR1 SGHRS and CDR2 YFSETQ. The CDR3 region has the DNA TGCGCCAGCAGCTTGGGACCTAGTTCAGGATTAGTTGGAAACACCATATATTTT. Its translation: CASSLGPSSGLVGNTIYF.

The chain recombines TRBV12-3 or TRBV12-4 with TRBJ1-1; tentatively, D is TRBD1 (5 bases). The CDR3 has 13 amino acids. V was pared by 8 bases and J by 6 bases, with 16 bases between. CDR3 nucleotides: TGTGCCAGCTCCCTTCAGGGAATCCCTGAAGCTTTCTTT. As protein: CASSLQGIPEAFF.

In nucleotides, the CDR3 is TGTGCCAGCAGCCGGGACGCGACCTATGGCTACACCTTC. Translated: CASSRDATYGYTF. The genes are TRBV6-5 and TRBJ1-2, with D possibly matching TRBD1 (5 bases). CDR1 is MNHEY and CDR2 is SVGAGI in the germline V gene. The CDR3 loop spans 13 amino acids. Trimming left V 6 bases short and J 4 bases short, with 12 bases between.

This clone was observed once. The chain recombines TRBV4-2 with TRBJ1-1, with D possibly being TRBD1 (5 bases). Trimming shortened V by 0 bases and J by 3 bases, and 11 bases separated the two germline ends. The CDR3 spans 15 residues. Germline CDR1 and CDR2: LGHNA and YNFKEQ. The CDR3 bases are TGTGCCAGCAGCCAAGAGGGGCAGGGCGACACTGAAGCTTTCTTT. Translation: CASSQEGQGDTEAFF.

The genes are TRBV11-1 and TRBJ2-2; D remains unclear. The germline V gene has CDR1 SGHAT and CDR2 FQDESV (reference sequence). With 7 bases removed from V and 0 bases from J, the gap between germline ends came to 12 bases. This CDR3 has 15 residues. The CDR3 bases are TGTGCCAGCACCCTGACCGTAGCGAACACCGGGGAGCTGTTTTTT. Its protein is CASTLTVANTGELFF.

V is TRBV20-1 and J is TRBJ1-2; D unclear. Trimming took 3 bases from V and 5 from J, leaving 16 bases between them. The CDR3 spans 14 residues. Germline V gene data show CDR1 as DFQATT and CDR2 as SNEGSKA (reference sequence). The CDR3 sequence is CSASPFGRAYGYTF. The CDR3 DNA reads as TGCAGTGCTAGTCCTTTCGGCAGAGCTTATGGCTACACCTTC.

V gene TRBV5-8 combines with J gene TRBJ2-1, with 8 bases identical to TRBD2. V dropped 0 bases and J dropped 4; count of bases not matched to a gene: 6. There are 16 residues in the CDR3. Germline assignment: CDR1 SGHTS and CDR2 YDEGEE. The CDR3 sequence is CASSLVAGGEYNEQFF. The DNA for the CDR3 is TGTGCCAGCAGCTTGGTGGCGGGAGGTGAATACAATGAGCAGTTCTTC.

This clone was picked up a small number of times. The chain joins TRBV4-3 to TRBJ2-2; 13 bases align to TRBD2. In germline, CDR1 is LGHNA, CDR2 YSLEER. After removal of 3 bases from V and 8 bases from J, the junction contained 12 bases not matched to a gene. The CDR3 is 18 amino acids. The CDR3 region has the DNA TGCGCCAGCAGCCACACAACCGGGACTAGCGGGATAGGTGGGGAGCTGTTTTTT. Its protein is CASSHTTGTSGIGGELFF.

This clone occurred a few times. The J gene is TRBJ2-2, the V gene TRBV9; 10 positions match TRBD2. This CDR3 spans 16 amino acids. Germline V gives CDR1 SGDLS, CDR2 YYNGEE. The V segment lost 0 bases and the J segment 7 bases; nucleotides outside the gene matches: 6. The CDR3 protein is CASSVAAGGRGGELFF. Here the CDR3 DNA reads TGTGCCAGCAGCGTAGCAGCGGGGGGGCGCGGCGGGGAGCTGTTTTTT.

This chain uses TRBV6-5 with TRBJ1-5, with D possibly being TRBD1 (5 bases). The CDR3 is 13 amino acids. In germline, CDR1 is MNHEY, CDR2 SVGAGI. V lost 8 bases to trimming and J lost 4 bases, with 12 bases between them. CDR3 sequence: CASGRGLNQPQHF. The CDR3 coding sequence is TGTGCCAGCGGTCGGGGCCTTAATCAGCCCCAGCATTTT.